This entry features one T cell receptor (beta chain) sequence. Antigen: not known. The protocol was immunoSEQ multiplex PCR, while the TCRdb copy is restricted to in-frame clones and leaves out a portion. The sample records 25,000 to 35,000 clones, 85% being singletons. This sample is drawn from a study of PD-1 blockade in classical Hodgkin lymphoma. Study overall: Administration of nivolumab to patients was at 3 mg/kg intravenously every 2 weeks.

Time point indicated: cycle 4 day 1 (C4D1), after more than 5 weeks of nivolumab. Each patient experienced a relapse that followed autologous stem cell transplantation, and brentuximab vedotin exposure varied. CD4+ T cells were purified from thawed PBMCs by negative selection. Study results and caveats: Individuals initiating nivolumab under 1 year after ASCT were excluded. TCR diversity at baseline was reported to be reduced in newly diagnosed patients relative to healthy donors. Complete responders showed a baseline diversity that resembled the diversity of newly diagnosed patients.

This CDR3 has 13 residues. Trimming cost V 7 bases and J 1 base, with 8 bases left between them. Germline V gene sequence: CDR1 MNHNS, CDR2 SASEGT. The V gene is TRBV6-1, the J gene TRBJ1-5, with D uncertain. The sample here was CD4+ T cells from blood, taken before the fourth cycle of nivolumab. The TCR was taken from a human donor with classical Hodgkin lymphoma. The CDR3 region has the DNA TGTGCCAGCAAGGGCGTAAGCAATCAGCCCCAGCATTTT. It translates to CASKGVSNQPQHF.